This entry describes one TCR beta chain. These data come from a study of cytomegalovirus exposure and HLA in healthy donors. The CDR3 is made up of 18 amino acids. The PCR made use of 60 Vbeta and 13 Jbeta primers. This table comes from immunoSEQ multiplex PCR, and its TCRdb copy is limited to in-frame clones, with some not included. The sample holds over 200,000 clones, around 64% seen once. Input material: PBMCs. V usage is TRBV21-1 and J usage is TRBJ1-4. TRBV21-1 is listed as a pseudogene. The clonotype originates from a man aged 35-49 years in good health and CMV-seropositive. The CDR3 loop reads CASSKGKFRGREGEKLFF. Written as DNA, the CDR3 is TGTGCCAGCAGCAAAGGGAAATTTAGAGGCAGGGAGGGTGAAAAACTGTTTTTT.